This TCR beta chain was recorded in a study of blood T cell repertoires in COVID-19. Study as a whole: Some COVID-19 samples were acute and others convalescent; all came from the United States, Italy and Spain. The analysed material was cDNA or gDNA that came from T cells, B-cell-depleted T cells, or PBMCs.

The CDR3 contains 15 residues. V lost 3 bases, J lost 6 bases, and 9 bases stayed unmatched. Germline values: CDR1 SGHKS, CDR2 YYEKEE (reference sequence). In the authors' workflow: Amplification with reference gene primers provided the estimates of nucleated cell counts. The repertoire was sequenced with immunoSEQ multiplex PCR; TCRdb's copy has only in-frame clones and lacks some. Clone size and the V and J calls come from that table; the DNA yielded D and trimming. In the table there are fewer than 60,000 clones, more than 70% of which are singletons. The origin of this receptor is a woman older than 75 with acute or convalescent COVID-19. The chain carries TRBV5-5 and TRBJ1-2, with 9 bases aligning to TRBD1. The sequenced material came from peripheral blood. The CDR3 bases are TGTGCCAGCAGCTCTTCACCGGGACAGGGTGATGGCTACACCTTC. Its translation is CASSSSPGQGDGYTF.